The 22 T cell receptor beta chains reported below all come from one sample, sequenced in a study of blood T cell repertoires in COVID-19. TCRdb's table, derived via immunoSEQ multiplex PCR, lists solely in-frame clones and lacks some. The table shows 150,000 to 200,000 clones, with 65% to 90% occurring only once. The sample consisted of peripheral blood. The receptor source for this set is a man aged 50-59 years with active or convalescent COVID-19.

In DNA form, the CDR3 reads TGTGCCAGCGACCGCACAGGGGCGGGACTAGCGGGAGTCAATGAGCAGTTCTTC. It codes for CASDRTGAGLAGVNEQFF. V gene TRBV27 combines with J gene TRBJ2-1; 14 bases are a match to TRBD2. V dropped 8 bases and J dropped 6; count of bases not matched to a gene: 15. CDR1 MNHEY and CDR2 SMNVEV come from the germline V gene (reference sequence). This CDR3 comprises 18 residues.

The chain has TRBV7-9 and TRBJ1-5, with 9 nucleotides matching TRBD1. The CDR3 consists of 15 residues. The V gene's germline CDR1 is SEHNR and CDR2 FQNEAQ (reference sequence). V shed 4 bases, J shed 4 bases, and the junction held 5 bases outside the gene matches. CDR3 bases: TGTGCCAGCAGCTCCGGGGACAGGGTTAATCAGCCCCAGCATTTT. Translating gives CASSSGDRVNQPQHF.

CDR3 sequence: CASSQDWDRVESPLHF. The CDR3 DNA sequence: TGTGCCAGCAGCCAAGATTGGGACAGGGTTGAATCACCCCTCCACTTT. The chain couples TRBV4-2 to TRBJ1-6; TRBD1 matches 9 bases. The germline gives CDR1 LGHNA, CDR2 YNFKEQ. The J segment lost 10 bases and the V segment lost 0 bases, leaving 7 bases of the junction unmatched. The CDR3 runs to 16 residues.

The chain couples TRBV6-1 to TRBJ1-1, with a possible D match to TRBD1 (5 bases). Trimming took off 3 bases at V and 0 bases at J, with 5 bases between the two ends. Germline-derived CDR1 and CDR2 are MNHNS and SASEGT. This CDR3 contains 13 residues. The CDR3 coding sequence is TGTGCCAGCAGTGAGACAGTGAACACTGAAGCTTTCTTT. Translation gives CASSETVNTEAFF.

This clone was recorded a few times. The CDR3 loop is CAWSRGQGAYEQYF. In DNA, the CDR3 is TGTGCCTGGAGTAGGGGACAGGGGGCGTACGAGCAGTACTTC. The chain combines TRBV30 with TRBJ2-7, with 12 bases matching TRBD1. Trimming cost V 2 bases and J 4 bases; bases outside gene matches: 3. Germline V CDR1 and CDR2: GTSNPN, SVGIG (reference sequence). The CDR3 has 14 amino acids.

This clone was seen only once. This rearrangement joins TRBV7-9 to TRBJ2-5; 8 bases are shared with TRBD2. The germline V gene encodes CDR1 SEHNR and CDR2 FQNEAQ (reference sequence). The ends lost 4 bases at V and 4 bases at J; junction bases unmatched: 11. This CDR3 comprises 16 residues. CDR3 in amino acids: CASSSGGSGIRETQYF. The CDR3 nucleotides are TGTGCCAGCAGCTCCGGGGGTAGCGGGATACGAGAGACCCAGTACTTC.

This clone came up once. The rearrangement links TRBV6-1 to TRBJ1-5; 8 bases align to TRBD1. Trimming at V came to 4 bases and at J to 0 bases, leaving 11 bases not matched to a gene. Germline V gene sequence: CDR1 MNHNS, CDR2 SASEGT. The CDR3 contains 18 residues. In DNA form, the CDR3 reads TGTGCCAGCAGTGGAATAGGACAGGGCGGATATAGCAATCAGCCCCAGCATTTT. Translated: CASSGIGQGGYSNQPQHF.

A single count supports this clone. The gene calls are TRBV19 and TRBJ1-2; D is possibly TRBD1 (5 bases). This CDR3 has 14 residues. Germline CDR1 is LNHDA and CDR2 is SQIVND (reference sequence). The V end was cut by 5 bases, the J end by 4 bases, with 14 bases between. CDR3 region: CASSRARDGYGYTF. The CDR3 DNA sequence: TGTGCCAGTAGTCGGGCGCGGGACGGCTATGGCTACACCTTC.

This clone was recorded only once. This rearrangement joins TRBV19 to TRBJ1-6; D unresolved. CDR3 size: 17 residues. V lost 2 bases and J 0 bases, leaving 11 bases between the germline ends. The germline V gene has CDR1 LNHDA and CDR2 SQIVND (reference sequence). The CDR3 protein is CASSISGRNSYNSPLHF. For the CDR3, the DNA is TGTGCCAGTAGTATAAGCGGCAGGAACTCCTATAATTCACCCCTCCACTTT. The full variable domain, its missing parts supplied by reference TRBV19 and TRBJ1-6, is DGGITQSPKYLFRKEGQNVTLSCEQNLNHDAMYWYRQDPGQGLRLIYYSQIVNDFQKGDIAEGYSVSREKKESFPLTVTSAQKNPTAFYLCASSISGRNSYNSPLHFGNGTRLTVT.

The CDR3 bases are TGTGCCAGCAGTACCGACACTTGGAACTACGAGCAGTACTTC. Protein product: CASSTDTWNYEQYF. The J gene is TRBJ2-7, the V gene TRBV6-5, with unresolved D. Between the trimmed V and J ends, which lost 5 bases and 3 bases, there was a span of 14 bases. Per the germline V gene, CDR1 is MNHEY and CDR2 is SVGAGI. This CDR3 comprises 14 residues.

V usage is TRBV3-1 (or the pseudogene TRBV3-2) and J usage is TRBJ2-1; perhaps TRBD2 as D (5 bases). Germline V gives CDR1 LGHDT, CDR2 YNNKEL (reference sequence). The CDR3 sequence is 18 residues long. Trimming shortened V by 4 bases and J by 4 bases, and 23 bases separated the two germline ends. The DNA for the CDR3 is TGTGCCAGCAGCCCAACCAACTTAGCGACACTTTCTTACAATGAGCAGTTCTTC. Protein product: CASSPTNLATLSYNEQFF.

The genes are TRBV9 and TRBJ1-4; the match to TRBD1 covers 7 bases. The J segment lost 8 bases and the V segment lost 3 bases, leaving 4 bases of the junction unmatched. Per the germline V gene, CDR1 is SGDLS and CDR2 is YYNGEE. CDR3 size: 13 residues. CDR3 region: CASSAGTEEKLFF. CDR3 in DNA: TGTGCCAGCAGCGCCGGGACAGAAGAAAAACTGTTTTTT.

The V call is TRBV28, the J call TRBJ1-2, with D possibly TRBD1 on 5 matching bases. CDR1 is MDHEN and CDR2 is SYDVKM in the germline V gene. There are 14 residues in the CDR3. With 3 bases removed from V and 3 bases from J, the gap between germline ends came to 11 bases. The CDR3 DNA sequence: TGTGCCAGCAGTTTGGTGGGGGGAGACTATGGCTACACCTTC. Encoded protein: CASSLVGGDYGYTF.

The chain recombines TRBV18 with TRBJ1-1; 7 bases are a match to TRBD1. There are 16 residues in the CDR3. J lost 11 bases, V lost 3 bases, and 18 bases had no gene match. CDR1 KGHSH and CDR2 LQKENI come from the germline V gene. CDR3 in amino acids: CASSPFTQGNDRPAFF. Written as DNA, the CDR3 is TGTGCCAGCTCACCGTTCACACAGGGGAATGACCGACCGGCTTTCTTT. The whole variable domain, remainder taken from reference TRBV18 and TRBJ1-1, is NAGVMQNPRHLVRRRGQEARLRCSPMKGHSHVYWYRQLPEEGLKFMVYLQKENIIDESGMPKERFSAEFPKEGPSILRIQQVVRGDSAAYFCASSPFTQGNDRPAFFGQGTRLTVV.

This chain uses TRBV6-6 with TRBJ2-7, with 8 bases identical to TRBD2. The germline CDR1 and CDR2 sequences are MNHNY and SVGAGI (reference sequence). V lost 2 bases to trimming and J lost 0 bases; unmatched junction nucleotides: 3. This CDR3 is built from 15 residues. CDR3 residues: CASSYERGPSYEQYF. CDR3 sequence (DNA): TGTGCCAGCAGTTACGAGCGGGGGCCCTCCTACGAGCAGTACTTC.

The CDR3 reads CASSTRQGADYGYTF. For the CDR3, the DNA is TGTGCCAGCAGCACACGACAGGGGGCAGACTATGGCTACACCTTC. The chain links TRBV7-2 to TRBJ1-2, with 10 bases lining up with TRBD1. Germline CDR1 and CDR2: SGHTA and FQGNSA. V gave up 5 bases and J gave up 3 bases; unmatched junction bases: 6. The CDR3 spans 15 residues.

The V gene is TRBV4-3, the J gene TRBJ1-1, with D maybe TRBD1 (5 bases). Deletions cut 1 base from V and 0 bases from J, with 6 bases between. Looked up from germline, CDR1 is LGHNA and CDR2 is YSLEER. This CDR3 contains 14 residues. CDR3 in amino acids: CASSQGQLNTEAFF. The CDR3 DNA is TGCGCCAGCAGCCAAGGACAGCTGAACACTGAAGCTTTCTTT.

This clone has more than one count but fewer than ten. This specimen includes other DNA sequences encoding the same CDR3. V usage is TRBV6-1 and J usage is TRBJ2-3; 10 bases fit TRBD2. The V gene's germline CDR1 is MNHNS and CDR2 SASEGT. J lost 1 base, V lost 1 base, and 2 bases had no gene match. The CDR3 is 16 residues long. This chain's CDR3 is CASSEGLAGGTDTQYF. The CDR3 nucleotides are TGTGCCAGCAGTGAAGGTCTAGCGGGGGGCACAGATACGCAGTATTTT.

The chain uses TRBV7-2 and TRBJ1-6; 7 nucleotides agree with TRBD1. The germline gives CDR1 SGHTA, CDR2 FQGNSA. V gave up 1 base and J gave up 4 bases; unmatched junction bases: 4. The CDR3 sequence is 16 residues long. The CDR3 loop is CASSLEGDRYNSPLHF. The CDR3 coding sequence is TGTGCCAGCAGCTTAGAGGGGGACAGATATAATTCACCCCTCCACTTT.

This chain uses TRBV5-1 with TRBJ1-2, with D possibly being TRBD1 (6 bases). Trimming removed 4 bases from V and 7 bases from J, with 23 bases in between. This CDR3 is 16 amino acids long. Per the germline V gene, CDR1 is SGHRS and CDR2 is YFSETQ. This CDR3 is CASSPEDRGYPSGYTF. For the CDR3, the DNA is TGCGCCAGCAGCCCAGAGGACAGAGGTTACCCCTCTGGCTACACCTTC.

The CDR3 spells CAWSTGLATNEKLFF. The CDR3 nucleotides read TGTGCCTGGAGTACCGGACTGGCAACTAATGAAAAACTGTTTTTT. The chain combines TRBV30 with TRBJ1-4, with D uncertain. Trimming shortened V by 2 bases and J by 0 bases, and 10 bases separated the two germline ends. Per the germline V gene, CDR1 is GTSNPN and CDR2 is SVGIG (reference sequence). The CDR3 has 15 amino acids.

This clone appeared once. The chain is built from TRBV12-3 or TRBV12-4 and TRBJ1-6; D is undetermined. The length of the CDR3 is 13 residues. Trimming removed 4 bases at V and 9 bases at J, with 10 bases between. CDR3 region: CASSSFTSSPLHF. CDR3 DNA sequence: TGTGCCAGCAGTTCTTTTACAAGTTCACCCCTCCACTTT.